These T cell receptor beta chains were read from a single sample in a study of T cell repertoires in ileal Crohn's disease. Profiled with immunoSEQ multiplex PCR; TCRdb holds only in-frame clones, not every one. The sample lists about 14,000 clones; 70% were seen once. The sequenced material came from ileal tissue. The origin of the receptors is an adult with Crohn's disease. Each CDR3 is given with its conserved first and last residue. The order of the fields is clone size, CDR3 length, V gene, J gene, D gene, CDR3 DNA, CDR3 protein. The D gene is left open where the match is weak. The size entry is marked missing in some rows and otherwise reads once, few, many or a size class.

clone size: -; CDR3 length: 19; V gene: TRBV4-1; J gene: TRBJ1-3; D gene: TRBD1; CDR3 DNA: TGCGCCAGCAGCCGAACTACGGGACAGCCTACTCACTCTGGAAACACCATATATTTT; CDR3 protein: CASSRTTGQPTHSGNTIYF
clone size: -; CDR3 length: 16; V gene: TRBV10-3; J gene: TRBJ1-1; D gene: TRBD1; CDR3 DNA: TGTGCCATCAGTGGAAAGGGGACAGGGCATAGTAATGGGGCTTTCTTT; CDR3 protein: CAISGKGTGHSNGAFF
clone size: -; CDR3 length: 14; V gene: TRBV29-1; J gene: TRBJ1-3; D gene: -; CDR3 DNA: TGCAGCGTTAGAACATTCCCCTCTGGAAACACCATATATTTT; CDR3 protein: CSVRTFPSGNTIYF
clone size: few; CDR3 length: 17; V gene: TRBV27; J gene: TRBJ2-3; D gene: TRBD2; CDR3 DNA: TGTGCCAGCAGTTTTTTGACTAGCGGGGGTGCAACAGATACGCAGTATTTT; CDR3 protein: CASSFLTSGGATDTQYF
clone size: -; CDR3 length: 15; V gene: TRBV28; J gene: TRBJ2-7; D gene: -; CDR3 DNA: TGTGCCAGCAGTTTGGGTGCGGGGGACAAATACGAGCAGTACTTC; CDR3 protein: CASSLGAGDKYEQYF
clone size: -; CDR3 length: 14; V gene: TRBV11-2; J gene: TRBJ2-5; D gene: -; CDR3 DNA: TGTGCCAGCAGCTTACTAGGGGTTGGCGAGACCCAGTACTTC; CDR3 protein: CASSLLGVGETQYF
clone size: -; CDR3 length: 13; V gene: TRBV7-9; J gene: TRBJ2-7; D gene: TRBD1; CDR3 DNA: TGTGCCAGCAACAGTAGGGGGCAGGTCGAGCAGTACTTC; CDR3 protein: CASNSRGQVEQYF
clone size: few; CDR3 length: 13; V gene: TRBV11-2; J gene: TRBJ1-5; D gene: -; CDR3 DNA: TGTGCCAGCAGCTCTAACTTCAATCAGCCCCAGCATTTT; CDR3 protein: CASSSNFNQPQHF
clone size: -; CDR3 length: 15; V gene: TRBV28; J gene: TRBJ1-1; D gene: TRBD1; CDR3 DNA: TGTGCCAGCAGTTCCTGGACAGGGAAGAACACTGAAGCTTTCTTT; CDR3 protein: CASSSWTGKNTEAFF
clone size: -; CDR3 length: 12; V gene: TRBV5-1; J gene: TRBJ2-3; D gene: -; CDR3 DNA: TGCGCCAGCAGCATCCCACGGGATACGCAGTATTTT; CDR3 protein: CASSIPRDTQYF
clone size: once; CDR3 length: 16; V gene: TRBV5-5; J gene: TRBJ2-3; D gene: TRBD2; CDR3 DNA: TGTGCCAGCAGCTTTACTGCCAGCGGGGGCACAGATACGCAGTATTTT; CDR3 protein: CASSFTASGGTDTQYF
clone size: -; CDR3 length: 14; V gene: TRBV18; J gene: TRBJ1-2; D gene: -; CDR3 DNA: TGTGCCAGCTCACCAAACAGGGATCACTATGGCTACACCTTC; CDR3 protein: CASSPNRDHYGYTF